This T cell receptor (beta chain) emerged from a study of cytomegalovirus exposure and HLA in healthy donors (dated by TCRdb to the late 2010s). The study in broad terms: In an earlier analysis of under 600 of the donors, approximately 260 Gb of sequence data and some 100 million unique TCR beta sequences from about 179 million T cells were reported. Approximately 310 gigabases of sequencing data and about 92 million unique TCR sequences made up an early release that covered over 550 HLA-typed donors. Among the roughly 380 genotyped donors, around 81% belonged to the genetic ancestry cluster associated with self-reported Caucasian donors. The aim of the study was to test whether cataloging public T cell receptors could identify signatures of past pathogen exposure. Using immunosequencing, the study profiled T cell repertoires from fewer than 850 subjects and related those repertoires to cytomegalovirus serostatus. A separate validation cohort of roughly 130 different subjects was used in addition to the roughly 640-subject first cohort. High-throughput TCR immunosequencing, statistical association of individual TCRs with disease status, and machine learning were combined to predict cytomegalovirus infection status. A later analysis re-examined previously published TCR beta repertoires from more than 650 donors and added high-resolution HLA genotyping to investigate patterns of TCR occurrence. The later analysis used no new phenotypic data to find candidate immune exposures, relying instead on TCR beta sequences and their occurrence across donors. To decide whether each TCR beta V gene segment behaved as functional or pseudogenic, an earlier analysis of 587 of the donors relied on high-throughput TCR beta sequencing. Alongside the repertoire data, information on donor age, sex, ethnicity and CMV serostatus was compiled. A later genetic analysis used genome-wide SNP genotypes for 398 of the 666 donors, treating that subset as a discovery cohort. All discovery cohort repertoires had been generated on a single sequencing platform. HLA typing included class I and class II loci at four-digit resolution. Typing coverage differed by locus: A, B, C, DRB1 and DQB1 were typed in about 629-640 donors, DQA1 in about 560, DPA1 in around 610, and DPB1 in just under 490. A few DR-DQ haplotypes were handled as single units for association and clustering because linkage in the cohort was strong. Among about 390 genotyped donors of the cohort, an average of around 240,000 unique TCR beta nucleotide sequences were sequenced per donor, about a sixth of them non-productive. Here is what the overall study found, with its caveats: According to a later analysis, most CMV-associated TCR beta chains appeared to be HLA-restricted, and the HLA associations seemed to be driven largely by CMV exposure. When HLA alleles, especially DR and DQ, strongly co-occurred, TCR associations were difficult to assign to individual alleles. Roughly uniform sequencing depth across donors was assumed in presence/absence analyses, although this assumption may not hold. Because HLA typing was unavailable for some donors at each locus, only the typed subset was used in association tests. In a later analysis, the rate of TCR association differed among HLA loci, with DRB1 alleles having the most associated TCRs and HLA-C alleles having the fewest. In a later analysis, HLA-associated TCR beta chains showed more clonal expansion and lower generation probabilities than non-associated chains that were equally common. Compared with the roughly 720-donor mean, donors in an Asian-associated ancestry cluster had fewer N-insertions in productive TCRs, according to a later genetic analysis. Most TCR sequences were observed very rarely across donors, whereas some public TCRs were present in many individuals. According to a later analysis, parvovirus B19, influenza, CMV and Epstein-Barr virus appeared linked to several top co-occurrence clusters. A later analysis associated about 17,000 TCR beta sequences with specific HLA alleles at a false discovery rate of 0.05. The study gave a list of 150 to 200 TCR beta chains associated with cytomegalovirus. According to the authors, the approach could potentially be generalized to other disease states and immunological phenotypes. Cytomegalovirus status was reported to be diagnosed by the classifier with high specificity and sensitivity in both the original and validation cohorts. In an earlier analysis of about 600 of the donors, most TCR beta V segments appeared in productive rearrangements about 87% or about 30% of the time, broadly matching IMGT annotations. Linkage disequilibrium might explain the correlated functional status among segregating V segments, but an unknown experimental factor could not be ruled out. Because the 87-base-pair reads could not distinguish some IMGT-functional V segments, including TRBV6-2 and TRBV6-3, those segments were excluded. A further reported finding was that TCR beta sequences accurately predicted the HLA-A and HLA-B alleles for most subjects in the first cohort. Immune exposure information for the cohort was limited to CMV serostatus. Approximately 18 rarely observed V segments, including chromosome 9 orphons, were excluded from the earlier analysis of some 590 of the donors because counts were too low. This cohort had only TCR beta chains sequenced, and the lack of alpha or paired-chain data limited which features could be detected. A cluster of highly shared sequence variants was judged likely to be a technical artifact of the sequencing pipeline. A few of the identified cytomegalovirus-associated TCR beta chains were confirmed in vitro to be specific for cytomegalovirus antigens. A later genetic analysis associated a missense DCLRE1C variant with V-gene and J-gene trimming of TCR beta chains, and an independent cohort replicated the association.

Comments on this clone: The antigen it recognizes is unknown. No much larger clonotype is one base removed from it; base qualities were not supplied.

The cohort comprised 666 healthy bone marrow donors. At the time of sampling, all cohort members were nominally healthy, though unrecorded immune exposures were likely present. The donor tested CMV seropositive and was one of the 289 seropositive cohort members. A peripheral blood sample was provided by each donor, and peripheral blood mononuclear cells were used for TCR beta sequencing. Genomic DNA was extracted from the blood cell samples with the Qiagen DNeasy Blood Extraction Kit. Receptor libraries were prepared by the immunoSEQ multiplex PCR assay. For the multiplex PCR, a mixture combining 60 forward primers for TCR Vbeta segments and 13 reverse primers for TCR Jbeta segments was used. Amplification of the CDR3 region of rearranged TCR beta genes was performed with a multiplex PCR assay on genomic DNA. Amplified TCR beta libraries were sequenced as 87-base-pair reads on the Illumina HiSeq System. From the authors' description of their analysis: A later analysis tallied approximately 87 million unique TCR beta chains across the 666 repertoires, and approximately 11 million of those chains were shared by two or more donors. Raw reads were error-corrected and collapsed into unique sequences by a nearest-neighbor algorithm in which closely related sequences were merged to remove PCR and sequencing errors. CDR3 sequences were aligned to IMGT reference sequences to assign V, D and J gene segments. For a sequence to be retained, a match of at least six nucleotides was required to both a V gene segment and a J gene segment. Rearrangements were called productive when the CDR3 lacked stop codons and stayed in frame with V and J; all others were non-productive. CDR3 was defined according to IMGT convention as the region running from the second conserved V-encoded cysteine to the conserved J-encoded phenylalanine. Sequences without an unambiguous match to a single V gene segment were excluded from the earlier analysis of 450 to 750 of the donors. An earlier analysis of 500 to 700 of the donors classified V segments as functional when productive rearrangements were above 56.7% and as segregating when the standard deviation between donors was above 5%. A statistical classification framework was built for diagnosing cytomegalovirus status from the catalog of TCR beta chain sequences. V and J gene assignment, in a later analysis, came from comparing TCR nucleotide sequences with IMGT/GENE-DB human TR gene sequences. Using the TCRdist pipeline, a later analysis assigned CDR3 sequences along with most-parsimonious VDJ recombination scenarios. In a later analysis, every TCR beta chain was defined by the combination of its CDR3 amino acid sequence and its V-gene family, and reads without a unique V-gene family were dropped. To address suspected cross-contamination and a sequencing artifact, a later analysis removed approximately 600 highly shared, low-generation-probability nucleotide sequences. A later analysis calculated a clonal expansion index for each public chain from normalized within-repertoire ranks of inferred template counts. A later analysis computed generation probabilities with a VDJ recombination model fitted to out-of-frame rearrangements, and checked the results against IGoR. A later analysis scored TCR-TCR, TCR-HLA and TCR-CMV co-occurrence with hypergeometric tests, applying a repertoire-size bias correction to TCR pairs. False discovery rates were estimated in a later analysis by permuting HLA or CMV assignments 20 times. In a later analysis, co-occurring TCRs were grouped using DBSCAN, and TCRdist sequence similarity was added for clustering within HLA-allele-positive subsets. Repertoires with fewer than 30,000 or more than 120,000 public chains, plus five repertoires with anomalous nucleotide sharing, were excluded from co-occurrence clustering. TCRdb re-hosts the immuneACCESS table, in-frame sequences only. Its copies lack some clones; in the studies checked, an unresolved V gene accounts for under half of them, and the cause for the rest is not known. V and J calls and clone size are given by that table; D and trimming were obtained from the DNA. Recorded for this sample are over 130,000 clones; around 79% of them occurred a single time. The ten largest account for just under 6.5% of the sample.

Trimming takes 6 bases from V and 4 bases from J, and the germline ends sit 16 bases apart. Reading the germline V gene gives CDR1 SGHTA and CDR2 FQGNSA. From the cysteine through the phenylalanine, the CDR3 covers 14 amino acids. The read is trimmed to its CDR3 DNA, 42 bases read in frame from base 1. Rearrangement joined TRBV7-2 to TRBJ2-7; tentative D gene TRBD2, with 6 bases matching. The receptor was isolated from a man aged 45 to 65 in good health and CMV-seropositive. The sample taken for sequencing was PBMCs. In nucleotide form, the sequence is TGTGCCAGCAGGAGGGTGGGAGGAGGGTACGAGCAGTACTTC. Translated, this gives CASRRVGGGYEQYF. Supplemented by the reference TRBV7-2 and TRBJ2-7 proteins around the CDR3, the complete variable domain is GAGVSQSPSNKVTEKGKDVELRCDPISGHTALYWYRQSLGQGLEFLIYFQGNSAPDKSGLPSDRFSAERTGGSVSTLTIQRTQQEDSAVYLCASRRVGGGYEQYFGPGTRLTVT.